This T cell receptor (beta chain) came from a study of blood T cell repertoires in COVID-19. Study-level information: Spain, Italy and the United States supplied samples that represented acute and convalescent COVID-19.

Data came from immunoSEQ multiplex PCR; TCRdb stores just in-frame clones and leaves some out. The sample has about 380,000 clones; more than 75% are singletons. Each recovered donor of Cohort 3 presented with two negative PCRs, clearance, or symptom resolution. This receptor was obtained from a woman in her late teens or twenties who had recovered from COVID-19. Sequencing was performed on PBMCs or T cells enriched from blood (not recorded which).

The chain's CDR3 is CASSPGTGIYEQYF. The CDR3 nucleotides are TGTGCCAGCAGCCCCGGGACAGGGATCTACGAGCAGTACTTC. The chain has TRBV11-2 and TRBJ2-7; 9 bases match TRBD1. Germline V lookup: CDR1 SGHAT, CDR2 FQNNGV. V trimming: 5 bases; J trimming: 3 bases; junction bases outside the gene matches: 5. The CDR3 loop spans 14 amino acids.